The rows below give T cell receptor beta chains drawn from one sample of a study of shared clonotypes between healthy human individuals. Profiled with immunoSEQ multiplex PCR; TCRdb holds only in-frame clones, not every one. The sample includes fewer than 1.8 million clones, approximately 98.5% seen only once; the top ten take over 0.3%. The sequenced sample consisted of naive CD4+ T cells sorted from blood. These receptors were collected from a man aged 30 to 45 in good health. CDR3s include the opening cysteine and the closing phenylalanine or tryptophan. Fields, in order: clone size, CDR3 length, V gene, D gene, J gene, CDR3 protein, CDR3 DNA. D genes are given only for firm matches. Clone size, where shown, is once, few, many, or a class for clones that have expanded.

NA	16	TRBV30	NA	TRBJ1-3	CAWSGSPRLSGNTIYF	TGTGCCTGGAGTGGTTCCCCCCGGCTCTCTGGAAACACCATATATTTT
NA	12	TRBV6-5	NA	TRBJ2-1	CASSYLSGEQFF	TGTGCCAGCAGTTACCTTAGCGGAGAGCAGTTCTTC
NA	15	TRBV28	NA	TRBJ1-5	CASGGLRRDNQPQHF	TGTGCCAGCGGGGGACTTAGACGGGACAATCAGCCCCAGCATTTT
NA	13	TRBV5-5	NA	TRBJ1-1	CASSLGGWTEAFF	TGTGCCAGCAGCTTGGGAGGCTGGACTGAAGCTTTCTTT
NA	15	TRBV5-1	NA	TRBJ1-2	CASSPETNYFYGYTF	TGCGCCAGCAGCCCCGAGACGAACTACTTCTATGGCTACACCTTC
NA	10	TRBV29-1	NA	TRBJ2-5	CSVAEETQYF	TGCAGCGTTGCCGAAGAGACCCAGTACTTC
NA	14	TRBV27	TRBD2	TRBJ2-3	CASTIAGSTDTQYF	TGTGCCAGCACCATAGCGGGGTCTACAGATACGCAGTATTTT
NA	15	TRBV19	NA	TRBJ1-5	CASSIDSTSSRPQHF	TGTGCCAGTAGTATAGATTCGACGAGCTCGAGGCCCCAGCATTTT
NA	15	TRBV7-8	TRBD2	TRBJ2-7	CASSLGLAGGYEQYF	TGTGCCAGCAGCTTAGGACTAGCGGGAGGCTACGAGCAGTACTTC
NA	17	TRBV5-4	NA	TRBJ2-2	CASSSWTAPGQTGELFF	TGTGCCAGCAGCTCCTGGACCGCTCCAGGGCAAACCGGGGAGCTGTTTTTT
NA	12	TRBV9	NA	TRBJ2-7	CASSAQLGEQYF	TGTGCCAGCAGCGCCCAGCTGGGCGAGCAGTACTTC
NA	8	TRBV20-1	NA	TRBJ1-2	CSDYGYTF	TGCAGTGATTATGGCTACACCTTC
NA	18	TRBV11-2	TRBD1	TRBJ2-7	CASSFIGLTGTGGYEQYF	TGTGCCAGCAGCTTTATCGGACTGACCGGGACAGGGGGCTACGAGCAGTACTTC
NA	15	TRBV28	TRBD1	TRBJ2-1	CASSLTGAAYNEQFF	TGTGCCAGCAGTCTTACAGGGGCAGCCTACAATGAGCAGTTCTTC
NA	12	TRBV5-4	NA	TRBJ1-2	CASSLADYGYTF	TGTGCCAGCAGCTTGGCGGACTATGGCTACACCTTC
NA	13	TRBV7-9	TRBD2	TRBJ2-1	CASREGLHNEQFF	TGTGCCAGCCGAGAGGGACTACACAATGAGCAGTTCTTC
NA	16	TRBV6-6	TRBD1	TRBJ1-5	CASRQDRGGSGQPQHF	TGTGCCAGCAGGCAGGACAGGGGGGGGTCGGGACAGCCCCAGCATTTT
once	13	TRBV28	NA	TRBJ1-5	CASSLQVGQPQHF	TGTGCCAGCAGTTTGCAGGTGGGTCAGCCCCAGCATTTT
NA	17	TRBV11-2	NA	TRBJ2-7	CASSFRMSGGESYEQYF	TGTGCCAGCAGCTTTCGTATGTCAGGGGGGGAATCCTACGAGCAGTACTTC
NA	15	TRBV5-1	NA	TRBJ1-3	CASSLAGDGGNTIYF	TGCGCCAGCAGCTTGGCAGGGGATGGTGGAAACACCATATATTTT
NA	17	TRBV21-1	NA	TRBJ2-3	CASSKGVRGGRTDTQYF	TGTGCCAGCAGCAAAGGGGTTCGGGGCGGACGCACAGATACGCAGTATTTT
NA	14	TRBV2	NA	TRBJ1-4	CASSDGLRTPELFF	TGTGCCAGCAGTGATGGACTTCGAACCCCGGAACTGTTTTTT
once	14	TRBV6-4	NA	TRBJ1-1	CASRGDGNSSEAFF	TGTGCCAGCAGGGGGGACGGTAATTCCTCTGAAGCTTTCTTT
once	13	TRBV18	NA	TRBJ2-3	CASSPGAEDTQYF	TGTGCCAGCTCACCAGGGGCAGAAGATACGCAGTATTTT
once	15	TRBV7-6	TRBD2	TRBJ2-1	CASSLGAGGYNEQFF	TGTGCCAGCAGCTTAGGAGCGGGAGGTTACAATGAGCAGTTCTTC
NA	15	TRBV6-1	NA	TRBJ2-1	CASSARGFPDNEQFF	TGTGCCAGCAGTGCTAGAGGGTTCCCCGACAATGAGCAGTTCTTC
NA	12	TRBV25-1	NA	TRBJ2-1	CASSEWRDEQFF	TGTGCCAGCAGTGAATGGAGGGATGAGCAGTTCTTC
NA	18	TRBV27	NA	TRBJ2-3	CASSFSGLFRKNTDTQYF	TGTGCCAGCAGTTTTTCGGGACTTTTCCGGAAAAACACAGATACGCAGTATTTT
NA	13	TRBV28	NA	TRBJ2-7	CASRSTGTYEQYF	TGTGCCAGCAGGTCTACAGGGACCTACGAGCAGTACTTC
NA	15	TRBV7-6	TRBD1	TRBJ2-7	CASSLSGTGAYEQYF	TGTGCCAGCAGTTTATCCGGGACAGGGGCCTACGAGCAGTACTTC
NA	18	TRBV15	TRBD2	TRBJ2-3	CATRPDSGKPYDTDTQYF	TGTGCCACTAGACCTGATAGCGGGAAGCCCTATGACACAGATACGCAGTATTTT
NA	14	TRBV11-3	NA	TRBJ2-7	CASSNSRSSYEQYF	TGTGCCAGCAGCAATTCGCGAAGCTCCTACGAGCAGTACTTC
NA	13	TRBV2	NA	TRBJ2-1	CASSEALRNEQFF	TGTGCCAGCAGTGAAGCGTTGAGGAATGAGCAGTTCTTC
NA	14	TRBV11-2	NA	TRBJ2-1	CASSFGDFYNEQFF	TGTGCCAGCAGCTTCGGGGACTTTTACAATGAGCAGTTCTTC
NA	15	TRBV5-4	NA	TRBJ1-1	CASSDPTRGNTEAFF	TGTGCCAGCAGCGACCCTACCCGGGGGAACACTGAAGCTTTCTTT
NA	15	TRBV30	NA	TRBJ2-3	CAWSVSGQASWTQYF	TGTGCCTGGAGTGTGTCAGGGCAAGCCAGTTGGACGCAGTATTTT
NA	13	TRBV29-1	NA	TRBJ2-7	CSVAGTGRYEQYF	TGCAGCGTTGCCGGGACCGGGCGGTACGAGCAGTACTTC
NA	13	TRBV4-1	NA	TRBJ2-1	CASSHAPGNEQFF	TGCGCCAGCAGCCACGCCCCTGGGAATGAGCAGTTCTTC
NA	16	TRBV21-1	NA	TRBJ1-4	CASSTQIRVLNEKLFF	TGTGCCAGCAGCACTCAGATCCGGGTCCTTAATGAAAAACTGTTTTTT
NA	17	TRBV18	TRBD1	TRBJ2-3	CASSPIGQGAHADTQYF	TGTGCCAGCTCACCGATCGGACAGGGGGCGCATGCAGATACGCAGTATTTT
NA	15	TRBV19	NA	TRBJ1-5	CASSPGANSNQPQHF	TGTGCCAGTAGTCCGGGGGCGAATAGCAATCAGCCCCAGCATTTT
NA	15	TRBV7-2	TRBD2	TRBJ2-1	CASSLDSTSFNEQFF	TGTGCCAGCAGCTTAGACTCGACTAGCTTCAATGAGCAGTTCTTC
NA	16	TRBV7-9	TRBD2	TRBJ2-7	CASSFLSGRAGSEQYF	TGTGCCAGCAGCTTCTTGAGCGGGAGGGCCGGTAGCGAGCAGTACTTC
NA	12	TRBV7-2	TRBD1	TRBJ2-2	CASNQGAGELFF	TGTGCCAGCAACCAGGGGGCGGGGGAGCTGTTTTTT
NA	16	TRBV7-9	NA	TRBJ2-5	CASSLDSGDADETQYF	TGTGCCAGCAGCTTAGACTCGGGGGACGCTGATGAGACCCAGTACTTC
NA	13	TRBV29-1	NA	TRBJ2-5	CSVEKPRKGTQYF	TGCAGCGTTGAAAAGCCCAGGAAGGGGACCCAGTACTTC
NA	15	TRBV9	TRBD2	TRBJ2-1	CASSGSGNTYNEQFF	TGTGCCAGCAGCGGTAGCGGGAACACCTACAATGAGCAGTTCTTC
NA	19	TRBV12-5	TRBD2	TRBJ2-7	CASGPPLAGADASSYEQYF	TGTGCTAGTGGTCCCCCCCTAGCGGGAGCCGACGCCAGCTCCTACGAGCAGTACTTC
NA	14	TRBV7-2	NA	TRBJ2-1	CASSLTFINNEQFF	TGTGCCAGCAGCTTAACCTTCATTAACAATGAGCAGTTCTTC
NA	14	TRBV11-2	NA	TRBJ2-7	CASSRGTPLYEQYF	TGTGCCAGCAGCCGCGGGACACCCCTCTACGAGCAGTACTTC
NA	14	TRBV10-3	TRBD2	TRBJ2-3	CAISFASGGDTQYF	TGTGCCATCAGTTTCGCTAGCGGGGGAGATACGCAGTATTTT
NA	14	TRBV5-4	TRBD2	TRBJ2-5	CASSFTGLTETQYF	TGTGCCAGCAGCTTTACGGGACTAACGGAGACCCAGTACTTC
NA	16	TRBV7-9	NA	TRBJ2-5	CASSLVNGRVQETQYF	TGTGCCAGCAGCTTAGTAAACGGTAGGGTTCAAGAGACCCAGTACTTC
NA	15	TRBV11-3	TRBD1	TRBJ2-3	CASSKQGERTDTQYF	TGTGCCAGCAGCAAGCAGGGGGAACGCACAGATACGCAGTATTTT
NA	11	TRBV19	NA	TRBJ2-7	CASRQGYEQYF	TGTGCCAGCCGGCAGGGCTACGAGCAGTACTTC
NA	12	TRBV19	NA	TRBJ1-5	CASREGFLPQHF	TGTGCCAGCAGAGAAGGGTTCCTCCCCCAGCATTTT
NA	14	TRBV7-8	NA	TRBJ2-5	CASSYWTGQETQYF	TGTGCCAGCAGCTACTGGACGGGACAAGAGACCCAGTACTTC
NA	14	TRBV5-5	NA	TRBJ1-2	CASSLFGVNYGYTF	TGTGCCAGCAGCTTGTTCGGGGTAAACTATGGCTACACCTTC
NA	16	TRBV18	TRBD1	TRBJ1-5	CASSPLQGGSNQPQHF	TGTGCCAGCTCACCCCTCCAGGGGGGTAGCAATCAGCCCCAGCATTTT
NA	14	TRBV2	NA	TRBJ2-5	CASSLRREQETQYF	TGTGCCAGCAGTTTGAGACGGGAACAAGAGACCCAGTACTTC